This T cell receptor beta chain was captured by sequencing in a study of OX40 agonist ivuxolimab in advanced cancers. Study-wide background: Each dose-escalation patient presented with hepatocellular carcinoma, melanoma, renal cell or head and neck cancer.

This clone was detected only a few times. The antigen remains undetermined. Study observations and caveats: Normalized expansion of T-cell clones was also low for some nonresponders. At 0.1 to 3.0 mg/kg and by week 6, clonal expansion occurred in CD4+ and CD8+ blood T cells.

The V end was cut by 1 base, the J end by 8 bases, with 11 bases between. CDR3 length: 13 amino acids. Germline V gene sequence: CDR1 SGHTA, CDR2 FQGNSA. TCRdb's table, derived via immunoSEQ multiplex PCR, lists solely in-frame clones and lacks some. The data show 70,000 or so clones, with more than 70% seen just once and roughly 2.4% held by the top ten. The gene calls are TRBV7-2 and TRBJ1-1, with D perhaps matching TRBD1 (5 bases). The input for sequencing was CD4+ or CD8+ T cells sorted from blood, taken in a trial of the OX40 agonist ivuxolimab. This receptor was obtained from an adult with an advanced solid tumor such as melanoma, head and neck, liver or kidney cancer. The DNA for the CDR3 is TGTGCCAGCAGCTTAGACCAGGCAGGGGAAGCTTTCTTT. This gives the protein CASSLDQAGEAFF.